The 8 T cell receptor beta chains below come from one sample, sequenced in a study of T cell responses to AZD1222 COVID-19 vaccine. TCRdb's copy holds only in-frame clones and misses some; the assay was immunoSEQ multiplex PCR. The profile shows some 150,000 clones, approximately 86% of them singletons. The sample consisted of peripheral blood, taken 28 days after the second dose of the MenACWY control vaccine. These receptors all stem from an adult who received the MenACWY meningococcal vaccine as a control.

The chain combines TRBV18 with TRBJ1-1; 10 positions agree with TRBD1. Germline trimming cut 0 bases from V and 2 bases from J; bases unmatched to any gene: 3. The CDR3 has 16 amino acids. Germline CDR1 and CDR2: KGHSH and LQKENI. The CDR3 nucleotides are TGTGCCAGCTCACCACCGACAGGGGGCGCTAACACTGAAGCTTTCTTT. Protein: CASSPPTGGANTEAFF.

The V call is TRBV7-9, the J call TRBJ2-7; either TRBD1 or TRBD2 may supply D (5 bases each). The CDR3 covers 15 residues. V was trimmed by 3 bases and J by 7 bases, leaving 19 bases between them. CDR1 and CDR2 from the germline V gene are SEHNR and FQNEAQ (reference sequence). CDR3 bases: TGTGCCAGCAGCTTCCGGGGCGACGGTTCCACGGAGCAGTACTTC. Its translation: CASSFRGDGSTEQYF.

This chain uses TRBV7-9 with TRBJ2-3; D ambiguous. This CDR3 contains 14 residues. The germline V gene encodes CDR1 SEHNR and CDR2 FQNEAQ (reference sequence). The V end was cut by 0 bases, the J end by 4 bases, with 8 bases between. The CDR3 loop reads CASSLADGADTQYF. CDR3 coding DNA: TGTGCCAGCAGCTTAGCGGACGGAGCAGATACGCAGTATTTT.

The J gene is TRBJ2-5, the V gene TRBV7-8; D gene uncertain. The ends were cut back, 4 bases at V and 2 bases at J, with 8 bases in the middle. The CDR3 sequence is 13 residues long. Looked up from germline, CDR1 is SGHVS and CDR2 is FQNEAQ. CDR3 residues: CASSSRPQETQYF. The CDR3 DNA follows: TGTGCCAGCAGCTCCCGACCTCAAGAGACCCAGTACTTC.

This clone was seen a handful of times. This chain joins TRBV2 and TRBJ1-5, with unresolved D. Germline V gene lookup returns CDR1 SNHLY and CDR2 FYNNEI. CDR3 length equals 13 residues. The V end lost 4 bases, the J end lost 6 bases, and 10 bases lay between the germline ends. The CDR3 protein is CASSAEVGQPQHF. In nucleotides, the CDR3 is TGTGCCAGCAGTGCCGAGGTGGGTCAGCCCCAGCATTTT.

This sequence joins TRBV5-1 and TRBJ1-2; possible D gene TRBD1, 5 bases. The germline V gene encodes CDR1 SGHRS and CDR2 YFSETQ. The CDR3 covers 14 residues. The ends were cut back, 1 base at V and 8 bases at J, with 15 bases in the middle. CDR3 region: CASSLRQPREGYTF. The CDR3 bases are TGCGCCAGCAGCTTGAGACAGCCGAGGGAAGGCTACACCTTC.

The chain links TRBV6-1 to TRBJ1-1, with D uncertain. Deletions cut 1 base from V and 1 base from J, with 7 bases between. CDR3 length: 14 amino acids. Germline V gene sequence: CDR1 MNHNS, CDR2 SASEGT. This CDR3 reads CASSEVGTNTEAFF. CDR3 bases: TGTGCCAGCAGTGAAGTCGGCACGAACACTGAAGCTTTCTTT.

In this sample, this clone turned up once. The chain employs TRBV6-6 and TRBJ1-1; 8 positions agree with TRBD1. The CDR3 has 15 residues. V lost 0 bases to trimming and J lost 5 bases; unmatched junction nucleotides: 5. CDR1 is MNHNY and CDR2 is SVGAGI in the germline V gene (reference sequence). CDR3 amino acids: CASSYSGTGSTEAFF. The CDR3 DNA is TGTGCCAGCAGTTACTCAGGGACAGGATCGACTGAAGCTTTCTTT.